The next 26 T cell receptor beta chains were all read from a single sample in a study of blood T cell repertoires in COVID-19. Repertoires were generated with immunoSEQ multiplex PCR, while TCRdb's copy carries only in-frame clones and drops some. Of under 200,000 clones in the sample, more than 70% are singletons; the top ten hold 5% to 7%. The specimen was PBMCs or T cells enriched from blood (not recorded which). Receptors were obtained from a man aged 40-49 years with acute COVID-19.

Notes on this clone: Other nucleotide sequences in the sample specify the same CDR3. The chain employs TRBV30 and TRBJ2-7; the D gene is possibly TRBD2 (6 bases). V lost 0 bases and J 1 base, leaving 7 bases between the germline ends. The V gene's germline CDR1 is GTSNPN and CDR2 SVGIG (reference sequence). The CDR3 is 13 residues long. Here the CDR3 DNA reads TGTGCCTGGAGTGTGGGGGGATCCTACGAGCAGTACTTC. It yields the protein CAWSVGGSYEQYF.

The V gene is TRBV28, the J gene TRBJ2-1; TRBD1 matches at 11 bases. Trimming cost V 5 bases and J 8 bases; bases outside gene matches: 8. Germline V gene sequence: CDR1 MDHEN, CDR2 SYDVKM. This CDR3 region has 15 residues. In nucleotides, the CDR3 is TGTGCCAGCAGTATCAGGACAGGGGGCATCGATGAGCAGTTCTTC. It specifies CASSIRTGGIDEQFF.

The CDR3, as DNA: TGTGCCAGCAGCTTCATAAGGGGTGCTGGGGCCAACGTCCTGACTTTC. Encoded protein: CASSFIRGAGANVLTF. The chain couples TRBV7-9 to TRBJ2-6; tentative D call: TRBD1 (5 bases). V lost 3 bases, J lost 2 bases, and 11 bases lay in between. The CDR3 spans 16 residues. CDR1 is SEHNR, CDR2 FQNEAQ, per germline (reference sequence).

CDR3 sequence reads: CASSLARSGSSYNEQFF. CDR3 sequence (DNA): TGTGCCAGCAGCTTAGCCCGCAGCGGCAGCTCCTACAATGAGCAGTTCTTC. The chain links TRBV7-9 to TRBJ2-1; perhaps TRBD2 as D (5 bases). CDR3 length: 17 residues. With 0 bases removed from V and 0 bases from J, the gap between germline ends came to 12 bases. CDR1 and CDR2 from the germline V gene are SEHNR and FQNEAQ (reference sequence). The full variable domain, in which reference TRBV7-9 and TRBJ2-1 provide the parts outside the CDR3, is DTGVSQNPRHKITKRGQNVTFRCDPISEHNRLYWYRQTLGQGPEFLTYFQNEAQLEKSRLLSDRFSAERPKGSFSTLEIQRTEQGDSAMYLCASSLARSGSSYNEQFFGPGTRLTVL.

The chain combines TRBV7-2 with TRBJ1-2; TRBD1 aligns across 9 bases. With 1 base clipped from V and 4 bases from J, the junction kept 4 bases outside the gene matches. Germline V gene sequence: CDR1 SGHTA, CDR2 FQGNSA. The CDR3 is 15 residues long. The CDR3 loop is CASSLVTGGSYGYTF. The CDR3 region has the DNA TGTGCCAGCAGCTTAGTCACAGGGGGCAGCTATGGCTACACCTTC.

This clone appeared a few times. V usage is TRBV7-8 and J usage is TRBJ2-7; a weak D match, TRBD1 (6 bases). Germline V gene sequence: CDR1 SGHVS, CDR2 FQNEAQ. The length of the CDR3 is 17 residues. With 5 bases removed from V and 4 bases from J, the gap between germline ends came to 24 bases. The CDR3 loop reads CASSPETGLSKGYEQYF. The DNA for the CDR3 is TGTGCCAGCAGCCCCGAGACAGGTCTCAGCAAGGGGTACGAGCAGTACTTC.

This clone was observed a handful of times. The genes are TRBV9 and TRBJ2-2; a possible D gene is TRBD2 (5 bases). V was pared by 4 bases and J by 9 bases, with 10 bases between. The CDR3 totals 12 residues. CDR1 is SGDLS, CDR2 YYNGEE, per germline. The chain's CDR3 is CASSPRGRELFF. CDR3 coding DNA: TGTGCCAGCAGCCCCCGGGGAAGGGAGCTGTTTTTT.

This clone has only a few counts. The chain is built from TRBV19 and TRBJ2-2, with 7 bases lining up with TRBD2. Germline V gene sequence: CDR1 LNHDA, CDR2 SQIVND (reference sequence). J lost 7 bases, V lost 9 bases, and 14 bases had no gene match. The CDR3 sequence is 15 residues long. CDR3 coding DNA: TGTGCCAGCAAAATTGGGGGGGAATTGGACGGGGAGCTGTTTTTT. It encodes CASKIGGELDGELFF.

The rearrangement uses TRBV9 and TRBJ2-7, with 7 bases matching TRBD1. V lost 3 bases to trimming and J lost 2 bases; unmatched junction nucleotides: 2. The CDR3 has 13 residues. CDR1 and CDR2 from the germline V gene are SGDLS and YYNGEE. This chain's CDR3 is CASSAGQPYEQYF. In DNA form, the CDR3 reads TGTGCCAGCAGCGCGGGACAGCCCTACGAGCAGTACTTC.

The genes are TRBV4-1 and TRBJ1-4; D possibly corresponds to TRBD1 (5 bases). The CDR3 is 13 residues long. Germline assignment: CDR1 MGHRA and CDR2 YSYEKL. The V end lost 3 bases, the J end lost 8 bases, and 10 bases lay between the germline ends. The CDR3 reads CASSHDNREKLFF. The CDR3 DNA follows: TGCGCCAGCAGCCATGATAACAGGGAAAAACTGTTTTTT.

This clone occurred a few times. V usage is TRBV2 and J usage is TRBJ1-5; unclear D gene. V shed 4 bases and J shed 2 bases, with 9 bases lying between them. Per germline, CDR1 SNHLY and CDR2 FYNNEI. The CDR3 runs 14 residues. The CDR3 nucleotides are TGTGCCAGCAGTGGAAATGAGGGCAATCAGCCCCAGCATTTT. Translation gives CASSGNEGNQPQHF.

CDR3 loop: CASRTGEGQPQHF. The CDR3 bases are TGTGCCAGCCGGACAGGGGAAGGGCAGCCCCAGCATTTT. V gene TRBV28 combines with J gene TRBJ1-5, with TRBD1 matching over 9 bases. CDR3 length: 13 residues. V gave up 8 bases and J gave up 7 bases; unmatched junction bases: 6. Germline-derived CDR1 and CDR2 are MDHEN and SYDVKM.

As to this clone: Within the sample, other DNA sequences also encode this same CDR3. This chain uses TRBV4-2 with TRBJ1-3, with D uncertain. The germline gives CDR1 LGHNA, CDR2 YNFKEQ. There are 16 residues in the CDR3. Trimming took 1 base from V and 0 from J, leaving 10 bases between them. The CDR3 loop reads CASSQGPLSSGNTIYF. The CDR3 coding sequence is TGTGCCAGCAGCCAAGGGCCGTTAAGCTCTGGAAACACCATATATTTT.

There are a few counts of this clone. The chain employs TRBV14 and TRBJ2-1, with 7 bases lining up with TRBD2. This CDR3 has 13 amino acids. The V gene end was trimmed by 6 bases and the J gene end by 4 bases; junction bases not matched to a gene: 3. CDR1 SGHDN and CDR2 FVKESK come from the germline V gene. The CDR3, as DNA: TGTGCCAGCAGAAGCGGGAAGTACAATGAGCAGTTCTTC. Its protein is CASRSGKYNEQFF.

J is TRBJ2-4 and V is TRBV25-1; 8 bases fit TRBD2. The trim removed 4 bases at V and 2 bases at J, leaving 13 bases unmatched. This CDR3 has 18 residues. The germline gives CDR1 MGHDK, CDR2 SYGVNS. The CDR3 coding sequence is TGTGCCAGCAGTGCGGTCCGCCTAGCGGGTAGCCCCAAAAACATTCAGTACTTC. This gives the protein CASSAVRLAGSPKNIQYF.

V gene TRBV9 combines with J gene TRBJ2-7; the D gene is possibly TRBD2 (6 bases). V lost 0 bases and J 4 bases, leaving 11 bases between the germline ends. Germline CDR1 and CDR2: SGDLS and YYNGEE. The CDR3 has 14 residues. The chain's CDR3 is CASSVGRDRYEQYF. CDR3 DNA sequence: TGTGCCAGCAGCGTAGGGCGGGACCGATACGAGCAGTACTTC.

The chain carries TRBV18 and TRBJ1-2, with D hard to call. In germline, CDR1 is KGHSH, CDR2 LQKENI. The CDR3 loop spans 13 amino acids. With 3 bases removed from V and 8 bases from J, the gap between germline ends came to 13 bases. The CDR3 protein is CASSPSGLEGYTF. The CDR3 DNA sequence: TGTGCCAGCTCACCCTCAGGCCTGGAAGGCTACACCTTC.

The CDR3 DNA reads TGTGCCAGCAGCAAACGGGACAGGGTGTACGAGCAGTACTTC. Encoded protein: CASSKRDRVYEQYF. V usage is TRBV21-1 and J usage is TRBJ2-7; TRBD1, the D gene given by the table, was not confirmed from the DNA. TRBV21-1 is recorded as a pseudogene. This CDR3 is built from 14 residues.

As DNA, the CDR3 is TGTGCCACCAGTGAGAGCCCAGCGAAAAACAACAATGAGCAGTTCTTC. Its translation is CATSESPAKNNNEQFF. The genes are TRBV24-1 and TRBJ2-1; D is unresolved. The CDR3 consists of 16 residues. Germline CDR1 reads KGHDR; CDR2 reads SFDVKD. V gave up 4 bases and J gave up 5 bases, with 17 bases separating them.

The rearrangement links TRBV7-9 to TRBJ2-1; TRBD2 is a possible D gene (5 bases). V lost 3 bases to trimming and J lost 12 bases, with 21 bases between them. The germline CDR1 and CDR2 sequences are SEHNR and FQNEAQ (reference sequence). CDR3 length: 15 residues. DNA of the CDR3: TGTGCCAGCAGCTTCGGGGTTTCCTCCACGCCGGGGCAGTTCTTC. Protein: CASSFGVSSTPGQFF.

V is TRBV10-3 and J is TRBJ1-5, with 9 nucleotides matching TRBD1. V dropped 4 bases and J dropped 8; count of bases not matched to a gene: 9. The germline gives CDR1 ENHRY, CDR2 SYGVKD. This CDR3 contains 15 residues. CDR3 loop: CAISAGQGRFEPQHF. As DNA, the CDR3 is TGTGCCATCAGTGCGGGACAGGGTAGGTTTGAGCCCCAGCATTTT.

This CDR3 reads CASSFHLQTGQETQYF. CDR3 coding DNA: TGTGCCAGCAGCTTTCACTTACAGACAGGACAAGAGACCCAGTACTTC. The V gene is TRBV7-8, the J gene TRBJ2-5; TRBD1 might be the D (6 bases). The CDR3 sequence is 16 residues long. Germline CDR1 reads SGHVS; CDR2 reads FQNEAQ. Trimming cost V 3 bases and J 2 bases, with 16 bases left between them.

This chain connects TRBV5-4 to TRBJ2-5; D is possibly TRBD2 (5 bases). V was pared by 4 bases and J by 5 bases, with 15 bases between. Germline V gives CDR1 SGHNT, CDR2 YYREEE (reference sequence). The length of the CDR3 is 14 residues. The CDR3 is CASSMLLGPETQYF. CDR3 DNA: TGTGCCAGCAGCATGCTACTAGGACCGGAGACCCAGTACTTC.

The rearrangement joins TRBV27 to TRBJ2-3; 7 nucleotides match TRBD1. Germline CDR1 reads MNHEY; CDR2 reads SMNVEV (reference sequence). With V trimmed by 2 bases and J by 4 bases, 3 bases remained unmatched. This CDR3 is built from 14 residues. This CDR3 is CASSLDRASDTQYF. For the CDR3, the DNA is TGTGCCAGCAGTTTAGACAGGGCTTCAGATACGCAGTATTTT.

This chain uses TRBV7-9 with TRBJ2-5, with D possibly matching TRBD2 (6 bases). This CDR3 is built from 12 residues. Germline CDR1 and CDR2: SEHNR and FQNEAQ (reference sequence). CDR3 nucleotide sequence: TGTGCTTCGGAGGGTTCCCGCATTCATCAGTACTTC. Protein product: CASEGSRIHQYF.

V gene TRBV28 combines with J gene TRBJ1-3; the D is unclear. Per germline, CDR1 MDHEN and CDR2 SYDVKM. The CDR3 extends over 15 amino acids. Trimming stripped 5 bases from V and 4 bases from J, with 15 bases between. CDR3 in DNA: TGTGCCAGCAGTCCCTCATCTGCGGGAGGAAACACCATATATTTT. Translation: CASSPSSAGGNTIYF.